These 20 T cell receptor beta chains were all obtained from the same sample, sequenced in a study of blood T cells in healthy people across ages. Sample-barcoded 5' priming and a J-beta primer mix drove a second PCR of about 6 to 12 cycles. TCRdb re-derived calls from the 5' RACE reads in MiXCR, one entry per CDR3 protein. The table shows 710,000 or so distinct CDR3 sequences, with 20% to 25% occurring only once. Sequenced material: blood. These receptors originate from a man in his 70s in good health.

The V gene is TRBV21-1, the J gene TRBJ1-6; TRBD1 is the table's D call, not checked against the DNA. TRBV21-1 is a pseudogene segment. The CDR3 extends over 11 amino acids. CDR3 DNA sequence: TGTGCCAGCAGCCCCGGATGTACCCTCCACTTT. It encodes CASSPGCTLHF.

This clonotype has just one count. The J gene is TRBJ2-5, the V gene TRBV20-1, with 7 bases that match TRBD1. Germline CDR1 reads DFQATT; CDR2 reads SNEGSKA (reference sequence). Trimming cost V 6 bases and J 4 bases; bases outside gene matches: 20. CDR3 length: 17 residues. The CDR3 DNA is TGCAGTGCCAGTAATACTAGGGGAAGGGGGCAAGGAGAGACCCAGTACTTC. It yields the protein CSASNTRGRGQGETQYF.

The chain links TRBV6-1 to TRBJ1-4, with D possibly matching TRBD1 (6 bases). Trimming cost V 5 bases and J 2 bases, with 15 bases left between them. This CDR3 region has 16 residues. Germline CDR1 and CDR2: MNHNS and SASEGT. CDR3 protein: CASSNKQGATNEKLFF. In nucleotides, the CDR3 is TGTGCCAGCAGTAACAAACAGGGAGCGACTAATGAAAAACTGTTTTTT.

This chain links TRBV7-6 with TRBJ2-3; D might be TRBD2 (6 bases). Between the trimmed V and J ends, which lost 4 bases and 6 bases, there was a span of 23 bases. Germline CDR1 is SGHVS and CDR2 is FNYEAQ. The CDR3 extends over 17 amino acids. The CDR3: CASSSDIAAGSSDTQYF. The CDR3, as DNA: TGTGCCAGCAGCTCTGATATAGCGGCGGGGAGTTCCGATACGCAGTATTTT.

In its sample, this clonotype was seen many times. V usage is TRBV5-1 and J usage is TRBJ2-1, with 8 bases that match TRBD2. CDR3 length equals 17 residues. Germline V gene lookup returns CDR1 SGHRS and CDR2 YFSETQ. The V segment lost 4 bases and the J segment 0 bases; nucleotides outside the gene matches: 9. Here the CDR3 DNA reads TGCGCCAGCAGCCCGGAGTGGAGCGGGAGCTCCTACAATGAGCAGTTCTTC. Its protein product is CASSPEWSGSSYNEQFF.

V and J are TRBV27 and TRBJ2-5; the D gene is possibly TRBD1 (6 bases). The tail of the sequence fits TRBJ2-7 better, so the J call may be wrong. Germline assignment: CDR1 MNHEY and CDR2 SMNVEV (reference sequence). The CDR3 covers 14 residues. This chain's CDR3 is CASSTDFTGLEQYF. DNA of the CDR3: TGTGCCAGCAGTACTGACTTCACAGGGCTCGAGCAGTACTTC.

This clonotype appeared a few times. The chain links TRBV29-1 to TRBJ1-1; no clear D gene. Germline CDR1 SQVTM, CDR2 ANQGSEA. Trimming cost V 3 bases and J 3 bases, with 14 bases left between them. The CDR3 has 14 amino acids. CDR3 nucleotides: TGCAGCGTTGATAGAGGGTTTAGGGACACTGAAGCTTTCTTT. Translating it yields CSVDRGFRDTEAFF. The full variable domain, in which reference TRBV29-1 and TRBJ1-1 provide the parts outside the CDR3, is SAVISQKPSRDICQRGTSLTIQCQVDSQVTMMFWYRQQPGQSLTLIATANQGSEATYESGFVIDKFPISRPNLTFSTLTVSNMSPEDSSIYLCSVDRGFRDTEAFFGQGTRLTVV.

This clonotype has a handful of counts. Germline and junction disagree at one end, which may indicate a read error. V gene TRBV29-1 combines with J gene TRBJ2-1, with D maybe TRBD2 (6 bases). Near its end, the DNA agrees better with TRBJ2-5, so the J call may be wrong. The CDR3 spans 14 residues. Germline V gene data show CDR1 as SQVTM and CDR2 as ANQGSEA. CDR3 coding DNA: TGCAGCATTGAAGATGGGGGACTGGGTATGGCCCAGTACTTC. This translates into CSIEDGGLGMAQYF.

V and J are TRBV12-3 or TRBV12-4 and TRBJ2-3; TRBD2 agrees at 9 bases. V lost 3 bases to trimming and J lost 0 bases; unmatched junction nucleotides: 7. The CDR3 is 17 residues long. CDR3 DNA: TGTGCCAGCAGTTTTGGGACTAGCATACCTAGCACAGATACGCAGTATTTT. Protein: CASSFGTSIPSTDTQYF.

This clonotype was counted only a few times. The chain couples TRBV4-1 to TRBJ1-1; D is possibly TRBD1 (5 bases). Germline values: CDR1 MGHRA, CDR2 YSYEKL. The CDR3 contains 11 residues. Trimming took 8 bases from V and 10 from J, leaving 14 bases between them. CDR3 DNA: TGCGCCAGCTGGGGGGGTTTATCAGCTTTCTTT. As protein: CASWGGLSAFF.

This clonotype was seen a handful of times. The rearrangement joins TRBV5-1 to TRBJ1-4, with 9 bases identical to TRBD1. This CDR3 spans 14 amino acids. CDR1 SGHRS and CDR2 YFSETQ come from the germline V gene. J gave up 7 bases and V 5 bases, and 6 bases lay outside the gene matches. The CDR3 DNA sequence: TGCGCCAGCAGAAAAACAGGGGGCATTGAAAAACTGTTTTTT. Amino acid sequence: CASRKTGGIEKLFF.

This clonotype was seen a few times. The genes are TRBV20-1 and TRBJ2-3; D not resolved. Germline V gene lookup returns CDR1 DFQATT and CDR2 SNEGSKA (reference sequence). V lost 3 bases to trimming and J lost 6 bases, with 10 bases between them. The CDR3 has 12 residues. The CDR3 protein is CSASDQWDTQYF. The CDR3 nucleotides are TGCAGTGCTAGTGATCAATGGGATACGCAGTATTTT.

In its sample, this clonotype was seen a few times. The chain couples TRBV2 to TRBJ2-3; 7 bases match TRBD1. The CDR3 sequence is 14 residues long. The ends lost 5 bases at V and 1 base at J; junction bases unmatched: 3. Looked up from germline, CDR1 is SNHLY and CDR2 is FYNNEI. The CDR3 region is CASSRDSGTDTQYF. DNA of the CDR3: TGTGCCAGCAGTAGGGACAGCGGCACAGATACGCAGTATTTT.

The chain uses TRBV12-5 and TRBJ2-5; D unresolved. Germline CDR1 reads LGHNT; CDR2 reads FRNRAP. The V and J ends lost 4 bases and 5 bases respectively, with 17 bases between them. This CDR3 contains 15 residues. The CDR3 region has the DNA TGTGCTAGTGGTTCCCAATCCGGCTTTGAGGAGACCCAGTACTTC. The encoded protein is CASGSQSGFEETQYF.

This clonotype was seen more than once but under ten times. The chain has TRBV5-1 and TRBJ2-7; 9 bases line up with TRBD1. This CDR3 region has 15 residues. J was trimmed by 5 bases and V by 3 bases; bases with no gene match: 9. The germline V gene encodes CDR1 SGHRS and CDR2 YFSETQ. CDR3 sequence reads: CASSWGDRALDEQYF. For the CDR3, the DNA is TGCGCCAGCAGCTGGGGGGACAGGGCCTTGGACGAGCAGTACTTC.

Remarks on this clonotype: No conserved phenylalanine or tryptophan ends this CDR3, so it is likely a read error. The gene calls are TRBV7-7 and TRBJ2-5, with TRBD1 identical over 8 bases. J lost 2 bases, V lost 1 base, and 0 bases had no gene match. Germline CDR1 and CDR2: SSHAT and FNYEAQ (reference sequence). This CDR3 contains 14 residues. The CDR3 sequence is CASSLGTGQETQYS. DNA of the CDR3: TGTGCCAGCAGCTTAGGGACAGGGCAAGAGACCCAGTACTCC.

The chain is built from TRBV12-3 or TRBV12-4 and TRBJ2-2; D uncertain. There are 15 residues in the CDR3. Trimming removed 6 bases from V and 2 bases from J, with 13 bases in between. The DNA of the CDR3 is TGTGCCAGCAGCCCATGGGGTTTTAACACCGGGGAGCTGTTTTTT. This translates into CASSPWGFNTGELFF.

This clonotype was counted only a few times. The V gene is TRBV10-3, the J gene TRBJ2-3; a possible D gene is TRBD2 (5 bases). The germline V and J ends were trimmed by 0 bases and 0 bases, with 10 bases remaining between them. The CDR3 totals 16 residues. Germline-derived CDR1 and CDR2 are ENHRY and SYGVKD. CDR3 protein: CAISESSSGSTDTQYF. The CDR3 DNA sequence: TGTGCCATCAGTGAGTCGTCTTCGGGGAGCACAGATACGCAGTATTTT.

This clonotype was detected many times. The chain carries TRBV12-3 or TRBV12-4 and TRBJ2-1, with D tentatively TRBD2 (6 bases). The CDR3 contains 13 residues. The ends were cut back, 7 bases at V and 1 base at J, with 8 bases in the middle. The CDR3 here is CASTGVSYNEQFF. DNA of the CDR3: TGTGCCAGCACGGGGGTATCCTACAATGAGCAGTTCTTC.

This clonotype occurred many times. The chain combines TRBV5-1 with TRBJ2-7; D assignment may be TRBD1 or TRBD2 (5 bases each). Germline values: CDR1 SGHRS, CDR2 YFSETQ. Trimming left V 0 bases short and J 3 bases short, with 13 bases between. The CDR3 has 15 residues. The CDR3 sequence is CASSLGVSGLYEQYF. The DNA for the CDR3 is TGCGCCAGCAGCTTGGGGGTATCGGGGCTCTACGAGCAGTACTTC.